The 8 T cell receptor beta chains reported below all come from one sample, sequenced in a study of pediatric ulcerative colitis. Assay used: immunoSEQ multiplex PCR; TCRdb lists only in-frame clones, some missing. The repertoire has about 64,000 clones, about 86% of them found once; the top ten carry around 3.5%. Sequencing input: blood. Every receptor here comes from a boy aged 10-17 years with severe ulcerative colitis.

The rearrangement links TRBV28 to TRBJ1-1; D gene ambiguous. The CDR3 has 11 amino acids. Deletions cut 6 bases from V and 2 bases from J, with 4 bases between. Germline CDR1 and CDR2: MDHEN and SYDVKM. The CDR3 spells CASRHNTEAFF. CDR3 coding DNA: TGTGCCAGCAGGCACAACACTGAAGCTTTCTTT. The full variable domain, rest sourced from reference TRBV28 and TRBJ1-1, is DVKVTQSSRYLVKRTGEKVFLECVQDMDHENMFWYRQDPGLGLRLIYFSYDVKMKEKGDIPEGYSVSREKKERFSLILESASTNQTSMYLCASRHNTEAFFGQGTRLTVV.

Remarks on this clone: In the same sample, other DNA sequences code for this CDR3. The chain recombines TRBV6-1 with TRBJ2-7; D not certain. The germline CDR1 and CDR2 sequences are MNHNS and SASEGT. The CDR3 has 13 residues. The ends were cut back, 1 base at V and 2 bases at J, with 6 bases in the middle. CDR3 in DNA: TGTGCCAGCAGTGAAGGCCAAACCTACGAGCAGTACTTC. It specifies CASSEGQTYEQYF.

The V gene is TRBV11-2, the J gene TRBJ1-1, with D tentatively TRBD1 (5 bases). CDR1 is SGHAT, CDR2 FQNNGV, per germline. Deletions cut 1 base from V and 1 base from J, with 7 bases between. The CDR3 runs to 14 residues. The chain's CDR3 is CASSLATANTEAFF. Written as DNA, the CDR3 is TGTGCCAGCAGCTTAGCGACAGCGAACACTGAAGCTTTCTTT. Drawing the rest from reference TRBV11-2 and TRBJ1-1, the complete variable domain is EAGVAQSPRYKIIEKRQSVAFWCNPISGHATLYWYQQILGQGPKLLIQFQNNGVVDDSQLPKDRFSAERLKGVDSTLKIQPAKLEDSAVYLCASSLATANTEAFFGQGTRLTVV.

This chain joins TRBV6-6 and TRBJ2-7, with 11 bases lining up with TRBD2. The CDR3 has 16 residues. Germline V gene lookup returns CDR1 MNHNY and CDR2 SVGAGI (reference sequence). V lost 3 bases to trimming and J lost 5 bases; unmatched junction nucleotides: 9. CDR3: CASSYLGLAGVNEQYF. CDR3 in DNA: TGTGCCAGCAGTTATCTTGGACTAGCGGGTGTGAACGAGCAGTACTTC.

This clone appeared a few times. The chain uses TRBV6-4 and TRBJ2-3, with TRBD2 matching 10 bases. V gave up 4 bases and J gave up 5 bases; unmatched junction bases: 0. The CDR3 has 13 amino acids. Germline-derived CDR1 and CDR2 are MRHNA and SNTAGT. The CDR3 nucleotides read TGTGCCAGCAGTGCTAGCGGGAGAGATACGCAGTATTTT. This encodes CASSASGRDTQYF.

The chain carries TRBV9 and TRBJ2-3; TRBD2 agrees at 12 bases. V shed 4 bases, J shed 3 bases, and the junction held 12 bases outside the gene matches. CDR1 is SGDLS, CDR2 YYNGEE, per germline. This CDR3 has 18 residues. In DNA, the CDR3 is TGTGCCAGCAGCCCCCGACTAGCGGGAGATGTCGAAACAGATACGCAGTATTTT. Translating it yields CASSPRLAGDVETDTQYF.

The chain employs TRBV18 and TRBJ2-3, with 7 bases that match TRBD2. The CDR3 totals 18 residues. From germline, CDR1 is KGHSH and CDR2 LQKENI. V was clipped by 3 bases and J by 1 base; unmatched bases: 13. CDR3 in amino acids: CASSPGGTAGVGTDTQYF. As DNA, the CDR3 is TGTGCCAGCTCACCTGGCGGAACGGCGGGAGTGGGCACAGATACGCAGTATTTT.

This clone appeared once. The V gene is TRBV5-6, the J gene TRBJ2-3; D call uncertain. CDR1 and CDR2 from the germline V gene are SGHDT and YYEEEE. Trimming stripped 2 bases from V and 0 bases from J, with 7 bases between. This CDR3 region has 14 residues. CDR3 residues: CASSFLESTDTQYF. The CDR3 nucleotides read TGTGCCAGCAGCTTTCTAGAAAGCACAGATACGCAGTATTTT.